Below, one T cell receptor (beta chain) is given with its context. No antigen is known for it. No qualities accompany the bases; no much larger clone lies one base away. The trial excluded patients who had a history of autoimmune disease or were on systemic immunosuppression. In every dose cohort, peripheral blood was drawn for TCR sequencing at baseline, cycle 4 day 1, and cycle 7 day 1. Samples were obtained from an open-label, multicenter, first-in-human phase I dose-escalation trial of ivuxolimab. Adults with locally advanced or metastatic melanoma, renal cell carcinoma, hepatocellular carcinoma or head and neck squamous cell carcinoma were enrolled in the trial. Before TCR sequencing, CD4+ T cells and CD8+ T cells were sorted from peripheral blood as separate populations. Its CDR3 holds 16 amino acids, cysteine through phenylalanine. The retained sequence is limited to the CDR3, 48 bases, with the frame set at the first base. Between the V and J ends, shortened by 7 bases and 0 bases respectively, the junction contains 13 bases. The germline V gene encodes CDR1 SNHLY and CDR2 FYNNEI.

The sample originates from a study of OX40 agonist ivuxolimab in advanced cancers. A note on the overall study: The costimulatory receptor OX40 (CD134) was targeted by ivuxolimab, a fully human IgG2 agonistic monoclonal antibody. Intravenous ivuxolimab was administered to patients every 2 weeks at six dose levels: 0.01, 0.1, 0.3, 1.5, 3 and 10 mg/kg. Of the roughly 53 patients in dose escalation, about 20 had hepatocellular carcinoma, roughly 15 had melanoma, 9 had renal cell carcinoma and 9 had head and neck cancer. The dose-escalation cohort was 80% to 90% male with a mean age of approximately 60 years, ranging from roughly 20 to 80. Patients were allowed to have had prior anti-PD-1, anti-PD-L1 or anti-CTLA-4 therapy, and approximately 43% of the dose-escalation patients had previously received checkpoint inhibitors. Partial responses were achieved by three dose-escalation patients, of whom one had hepatocellular carcinoma and two had cutaneous melanoma. The point of sequencing TCRbeta in the periphery was to test whether ivuxolimab changed TCR sequence diversity and drove clonal T-cell expansion. The monotherapy dose-escalation portion (N ≈ 50 patients) of the phase I ivuxolimab trial is reported in the paper.

Genomic DNA was extracted from sorted cells for sequencing of the TCRbeta CDR3 region. TCRbeta CDR3 regions were sequenced using the immunoSEQ Assay. TCRdb's version of the immuneACCESS table is confined to in-frame rearrangements and falls short of the full clone set. An unresolved V gene accounts for under half of the shortfall where checked; the remainder is of unknown origin. This sample is represented by about 83,000 clones; roughly 80% of them were singletons. Of the sample, around 1.5% falls within the top ten clones. The full study reports these points: On average, CD8+ T cells showed more expanded clones than CD4+ T cells after ivuxolimab. Antigen specificity was not determined for the clonally expanded peripheral T cells. In the 0.1-3.0 mg/kg groups, partial responders had among the lowest normalized peripheral clonal expansion, particularly in CD8+ T cells. Low levels of normalized T-cell clonal expansion were also seen in some patients who did not respond. At doses from 0.1 to 3.0 mg/kg, clonal expansion was seen in both CD4+ and CD8+ blood T cells between baseline and week 6.

Here the sequenced sample was CD4+ or CD8+ T cells sorted from blood, taken in a trial of the OX40 agonist ivuxolimab. The receptor was derived from an adult with an advanced solid tumor such as melanoma, head and neck, liver or kidney cancer. This sequence uses TRBV2 and TRBJ1-6; a confident D gene designation cannot be given. The CDR3 region reads CASKGGLSSYNSPLHF. The DNA reads as follows: TGTGCCAGCAAAGGCGGCTTAAGCTCCTATAATTCACCCCTCCACTTT.